This is a list of T cell receptor beta chains from one sample in a study of cytomegalovirus exposure and HLA in healthy donors. Using immunoSEQ multiplex PCR, the repertoire was profiled, and TCRdb retains in-frame clones only, with some absent. This sample has tens of thousands of clones, with over 70% found just once. Input material: PBMCs. All receptors derive from a man aged 35-49 years in good health and CMV-seronegative. Each CDR3 is given with its conserved first and last residue. The order of the fields is J gene, V gene, D gene, clone size, CDR3 DNA, CDR3 protein. The D gene is left open where the match is weak. The listing skips clone size in some rows; elsewhere it reads once, few, many or a size class.

>TRBJ1-2|TRBV7-9|TRBD1|few
TGTGCCAGCAGCTCGGGACAGGTCGGCTACACCTTC
CASSSGQVGYTF
>TRBJ1-1|TRBV19|TRBD1|NA
TGTGCCAGTAGATCACTTGGGACAGGGGGCACTGAAGCTTTCTTT
CASRSLGTGGTEAFF
>TRBJ2-7|TRBV7-9|NA|NA
TGTGCCAGCAGCTTAGCGCAGGGGGGAGTTATCGAGCAGTACTTC
CASSLAQGGVIEQYF
>TRBJ2-6|TRBV19|TRBD1|NA
TGTGCCAGCGCGGACAGGGGGCTTGGGGCCAACGTCCTGACTTTC
CASADRGLGANVLTF
>TRBJ1-2|TRBV7-2|TRBD1|few
TGTGCCAGCAGCCCGGGGACAGCCGGCTACACCTTC
CASSPGTAGYTF
>TRBJ1-2|TRBV28|NA|NA
TGTGCCAGCAGTCGTTCCGGGACATCTAACTATGGCTACACCTTC
CASSRSGTSNYGYTF
>TRBJ1-1|TRBV18|NA|NA
TGTGCCAGCTCACCAACTTCAGGGGAAGCTTTCTTT
CASSPTSGEAFF
>TRBJ2-3|TRBV5-1|TRBD2|NA
TGCGCCAGCAGCTTGGTCGGGAGGAACACAGATACGCAGTATTTT
CASSLVGRNTDTQYF
>TRBJ2-5|TRBV7-2|NA|NA
TGTGCCAGCAGCAGACAGGCCCAAGAGACCCAGTACTTC
CASSRQAQETQYF
>TRBJ2-5|TRBV7-9|NA|NA
TGTGCCAGCAGCTCCCACGGGATGGAGACCCAGTACTTC
CASSSHGMETQYF
>TRBJ2-7|TRBV9|TRBD1|NA
TGTGCCAGCAGCGTAGCTGTCGGACAGGGGAATACGGTGCAGTACTTC
CASSVAVGQGNTVQYF
>TRBJ1-2|TRBV5-4|NA|once
TGTGCCAGCAGCTTGGGGTACATGAGGGGGAATGGCTACACCTTC
CASSLGYMRGNGYTF
>TRBJ2-5|TRBV28|TRBD1|NA
TGTGCCAGCAGTTTTCCCCCCTCGACAGGGGCGTTTAACCAAGAGACCCAGTACTTC
CASSFPPSTGAFNQETQYF
>TRBJ2-2|TRBV7-9|NA|NA
TGTGCCAGCACCGTGTGGGAGGCGAACACCGGGGAGCTGTTTTTT
CASTVWEANTGELFF
>TRBJ2-5|TRBV29-1|TRBD2|NA
TGCAGCGTTGAACCCGGACTAGCGGGCCTAGGGACCCAGTACTTC
CSVEPGLAGLGTQYF
>TRBJ2-2|TRBV4-2|NA|few
TGTGCCAGCAGCCAAGTCGGATTTGGGGCCGACACCGGGGAGCTGTTTTTT
CASSQVGFGADTGELFF
>TRBJ2-7|TRBV4-2|TRBD2|NA
TGTGCCAGCAGCCAAGGTGGCGGGAGCTACGAGCAGTACTTC
CASSQGGGSYEQYF
>TRBJ2-5|TRBV2|TRBD1|NA
TGTGCCAGCGGCCAACAGGGGAATTTAGGAGAGACCCAGTACTTC
CASGQQGNLGETQYF
>TRBJ1-3|TRBV9|NA|NA
TGTGCCAGCAGCCCCTCTTGGACATCCTCTGGAAACACCATATATTTT
CASSPSWTSSGNTIYF
>TRBJ2-7|TRBV18|TRBD1|NA
TGTGCCAGCTCATCGGGACAGGGTGGATCCGAGCAGTACTTC
CASSSGQGGSEQYF
>TRBJ2-1|TRBV5-1|NA|few
TGCGCCAGCAGCTCTCCCGGGATCTACAATGAGCAGTTCTTC
CASSSPGIYNEQFF
>TRBJ2-3|TRBV7-8|TRBD2|NA
TGTGCCAGCAGCCCCCGGACTAGCGGGAGTATAACAGATACGCAGTATTTT
CASSPRTSGSITDTQYF
>TRBJ2-1|TRBV6-5|TRBD2|few
TGTGCCAGCAGGACGCTAGCGGGAGAAATTAATGAGCAGTTCTTC
CASRTLAGEINEQFF
>TRBJ1-2|TRBV14|NA|NA
TGTGCCAGCAGCCCGAGTAGAGGGGGTAGCTACACCTTC
CASSPSRGGSYTF
>TRBJ2-7|TRBV18|NA|NA
TGTGCCAGCTCACCGTCAGATAGCCCCTACGAGCAGTACTTC
CASSPSDSPYEQYF
>TRBJ2-1|TRBV28|NA|NA
TGTGCCAGCAGTTCCTCCGGACAGACTTACAATGAGCAGTTCTTC
CASSSSGQTYNEQFF
>TRBJ2-4|TRBV2|NA|NA
TGTGCCAGCAGTGAAGTCTATAGTAGCATTCAGTACTTC
CASSEVYSSIQYF
>TRBJ1-1|TRBV19|NA|NA
TGTGCCAGTGACGGACAGACGAACACTGAAGCTTTCTTT
CASDGQTNTEAFF
>TRBJ1-1|TRBV18|NA|NA
TGTGCCAGCTCAATGGGGGCGGGTCTGAACACTGAAGCTTTCTTT
CASSMGAGLNTEAFF
>TRBJ2-3|TRBV30|NA|NA
TGTGCCTGGAGTGTACGAGCCACCTCCACAGATACGCAGTATTTT
CAWSVRATSTDTQYF
>TRBJ1-4|TRBV2|NA|NA
TGTGCCAGCAGGTCGGCGGCAGGGACTAATGAAAAACTGTTTTTT
CASRSAAGTNEKLFF
>TRBJ2-3|TRBV9|TRBD2|NA
TGTGCCAGCAGCGTCGGGGGGGCCGCGTATGGCACAGATACGCAGTATTTT
CASSVGGAAYGTDTQYF
>TRBJ1-1|TRBV10-2|NA|NA
TGCGCCAGCAGCCCACAGGCGAACACTGAAGCTTTCTTT
CASSPQANTEAFF
>TRBJ2-7|TRBV30|NA|NA
TGTGCCTGGAGTTTACAATCGTACGAGCAGTACTTC
CAWSLQSYEQYF
>TRBJ1-4|TRBV2|NA|NA
TGTGCCAGCAGTGAAGCGACAAAAGAAAAACTGTTTTTT
CASSEATKEKLFF
>TRBJ1-6|TRBV6-5|NA|once
TGTGCCAGCAGTTACCGAGATAATAATTCACCCCTCCACTTT
CASSYRDNNSPLHF
>TRBJ2-1|TRBV5-1|TRBD2|NA
TGCGCCAGCAGCTCCGGACTAGTGGAACCTAATGAGCAGTTCTTC
CASSSGLVEPNEQFF
>TRBJ2-7|TRBV19|TRBD2|NA
TGTGCCAGTAGTGCCTCCGGGACTAGCGGGGCCTACGAGCAGTACTTC
CASSASGTSGAYEQYF
>TRBJ2-2|TRBV6-5|NA|NA
TGTGCCAGCAGCAGATCTCCTGGCACCGGGGAGCTGTTTTTT
CASSRSPGTGELFF
>TRBJ1-2|TRBV21-1|NA|NA
TGTGCCAGCAGGGGCCACACCTTC
CASRGHTF
>TRBJ2-7|TRBV30|NA|NA
TGTGCCTGGAGTTATGGCGGGGACTCCTACGAGCAGTACTTC
CAWSYGGDSYEQYF
>TRBJ1-2|TRBV4-1|TRBD1|NA
TGCGCCAGCAGCCAAGACGTCCCGACAGGGACCCAATCGGGCTACACCTTC
CASSQDVPTGTQSGYTF
>TRBJ1-1|TRBV5-8|NA|NA
TGTGCCAGCAGCTTGGCCGGACCGAGGGCTGAAGCTTTCTTT
CASSLAGPRAEAFF
>TRBJ1-3|TRBV7-9|NA|medium-sized
TGTGCCAGCAGCTCCCTCAGTGGTCCTGGAAACACCATATATTTT
CASSSLSGPGNTIYF
>TRBJ2-1|TRBV11-2|TRBD2|NA
TGTGCCAGCAGCGAAATTACCGGGACTAGCGGGGAGCAGTTCTTC
CASSEITGTSGEQFF
>TRBJ1-3|TRBV7-9|NA|NA
TGTGCCAGCAGCTCTTCCGGGACACTTAACACCATATATTTT
CASSSSGTLNTIYF
>TRBJ1-4|TRBV10-3|NA|NA
TGTGCCATCAGTGACCCGAAAAGGGGGTCAGCAACTAATGAAAAACTGTTTTTT
CAISDPKRGSATNEKLFF
>TRBJ2-1|TRBV7-7|TRBD2|NA
TGTGCTAGCAGCTCCGGACTAGCGGGAGTGGAGTGGCAGTTCTTC
CASSSGLAGVEWQFF